This T cell receptor (beta chain) originates from a study of blood T cell repertoires in COVID-19. Some clones are missing from TCRdb's copy, which holds only in-frame ones; the method was immunoSEQ multiplex PCR. Here the sample spans about 100,000 clones, approximately 92% being singletons. V lost 2 bases, J lost 5 bases, and 0 bases stayed unmatched. Germline V CDR1 and CDR2: MDHEN, SYDVKM. The CDR3 is 15 amino acids. The sample taken for sequencing was peripheral blood. This chain connects TRBV28 to TRBJ1-6, with 10 bases that match TRBD1. The TCR was taken from a man aged 65-85 years with acute or convalescent COVID-19. The CDR3 here is CASSLGQGDNSPLHF. As DNA, the CDR3 is TGTGCCAGCAGTTTAGGACAGGGGGATAATTCACCCCTCCACTTT.